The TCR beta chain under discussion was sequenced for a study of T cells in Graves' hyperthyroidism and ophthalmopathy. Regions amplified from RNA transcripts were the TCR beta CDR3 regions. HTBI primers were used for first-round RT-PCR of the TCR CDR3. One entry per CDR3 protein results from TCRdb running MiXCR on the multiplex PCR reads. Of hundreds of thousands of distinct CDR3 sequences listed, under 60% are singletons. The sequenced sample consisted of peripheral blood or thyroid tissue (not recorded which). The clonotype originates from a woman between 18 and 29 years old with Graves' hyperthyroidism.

The CDR3 nucleotides are TGTGCCAGCAGTGAAAGGGGACAGGGTAACTACGAGCAGTACTTC. Translated: CASSERGQGNYEQYF. This chain connects TRBV25-1 to TRBJ2-7; 9 nucleotides match TRBD1. The CDR3 length is 15 residues. CDR1 MGHDK and CDR2 SYGVNS come from the germline V gene. V lost 2 bases to trimming and J lost 3 bases; unmatched junction nucleotides: 5.